These 16 T cell receptor beta chains came from one sample sequenced in a study of blood T cell repertoires in COVID-19. This table comes from immunoSEQ multiplex PCR, and its TCRdb copy is limited to in-frame clones, with some not included. The sample shows 200,000 or so clones, 84% of them seen only once. Sequenced: peripheral blood. These receptors were taken from a woman in her sixties or seventies with active or convalescent COVID-19.

The gene calls are TRBV6-6 and TRBJ1-1, with D possibly TRBD1 on 5 matching bases. Trimming removed 5 bases at V and 5 bases at J, with 15 bases between. The CDR3 totals 14 residues. Germline lookup yields CDR1 MNHNY and CDR2 SVGAGI (reference sequence). The CDR3 bases are TGTGCCAGCAGTATAGGACGGGGGAAGACTGAAGCTTTCTTT. It yields the protein CASSIGRGKTEAFF.

The chain is built from TRBV28 and TRBJ2-7, with D tentatively TRBD2 (7 bases). Germline CDR1 is MDHEN and CDR2 is SYDVKM. The CDR3 has 15 amino acids. Trimming stripped 6 bases from V and 4 bases from J, with 19 bases between. The CDR3, as DNA: TGTGCCAGCAGCGAGACGGGGGCGGGAGATTACGAGCAGTACTTC. Encoded protein: CASSETGAGDYEQYF.

This rearrangement joins TRBV29-1 to TRBJ2-2; 14 nucleotides match TRBD2. Unmatched junction bases numbered 5, after V lost 4 bases and J lost 4 bases. The CDR3 spans 16 residues. Per the germline V gene, CDR1 is SQVTM and CDR2 is ANQGSEA. The CDR3 spells CSVGGLAGVGTGELFF. The CDR3 nucleotides read TGCAGCGTTGGGGGACTAGCGGGAGTTGGCACCGGGGAGCTGTTTTTT.

This clone was picked up a small number of times. The chain couples TRBV11-2 to TRBJ2-1; D is uncertain. Germline V gene sequence: CDR1 SGHAT, CDR2 FQNNGV. The CDR3 extends over 14 amino acids. Deletions cut 2 bases from V and 2 bases from J, with 7 bases between. The CDR3 nucleotides are TGTGCCAGCAGCTTACACCAGGCCTACAATGAGCAGTTCTTC. As protein: CASSLHQAYNEQFF.

The sample holds a few counts of this clone. V is TRBV19 and J is TRBJ1-5; 7 bases line up with TRBD1. V lost 1 base to trimming and J lost 2 bases; unmatched junction nucleotides: 5. CDR3 length equals 16 residues. Germline CDR1 is LNHDA and CDR2 is SQIVND (reference sequence). This chain's CDR3 is CASSIARGAGNQPQHF. In DNA form, the CDR3 reads TGTGCCAGTAGTATAGCCAGGGGGGCAGGCAATCAGCCCCAGCATTTT.

The chain recombines TRBV11-2 with TRBJ2-1; 8 nucleotides align to TRBD2. The CDR3 consists of 11 residues. Germline loops: CDR1 SGHAT, CDR2 FQNNGV. J gave up 9 bases and V 7 bases, and 2 bases lay outside the gene matches. In DNA, the CDR3 is TGTGCCAGCACGCTAGCGGGTGAGCAGTTCTTC. Its protein is CASTLAGEQFF. Supplemented by reference TRBV11-2 and TRBJ2-1, the full variable domain reads EAGVAQSPRYKIIEKRQSVAFWCNPISGHATLYWYQQILGQGPKLLIQFQNNGVVDDSQLPKDRFSAERLKGVDSTLKIQPAKLEDSAVYLCASTLAGEQFFGPGTRLTVL.

This rearrangement joins TRBV27 to TRBJ1-2; possibly TRBD1 for D (5 bases). V was trimmed by 6 bases and J by 5 bases, leaving 10 bases between them. The CDR3 sequence is 12 residues long. Germline lookup yields CDR1 MNHEY and CDR2 SMNVEV (reference sequence). CDR3 DNA: TGTGCCAGCAGGGACCCAGGGTATGGCTACACCTTC. Amino acid sequence: CASRDPGYGYTF.

The genes are TRBV3-1 (or the pseudogene TRBV3-2) and TRBJ1-6; no clear D. CDR1 is LGHDT and CDR2 is YNNKEL in the germline V gene (reference sequence). The CDR3 consists of 16 residues. Trimming left V 3 bases short and J 5 bases short, with 14 bases between. In DNA form, the CDR3 reads TGTGCCAGCAGCCATGGCAGCCAGGTCAATAATTCACCCCTCCACTTT. As protein: CASSHGSQVNNSPLHF.

The chain has TRBV7-3 and TRBJ2-1, with TRBD2 identical over 14 bases. Germline V CDR1 and CDR2: SGHTA, FQGTGA. This CDR3 contains 17 residues. V was pared by 1 base and J by 8 bases, with 7 bases of the junction left unmatched. CDR3 sequence reads: CASSLNTGTSGRYEQFF. The CDR3 region has the DNA TGTGCCAGCAGCTTAAATACCGGGACTAGCGGGAGATATGAGCAGTTCTTC. Full variable domain (rest looked up from reference TRBV7-3 and TRBJ2-1): GAGVSQTPSNKVTEKGKYVELRCDPISGHTALYWYRQSLGQGPEFLIYFQGTGAADDSGLPNDRFFAVRPEGSVSTLKIQRTERGDSAVYLCASSLNTGTSGRYEQFFGPGTRLTVL.

The gene calls are TRBV5-6 and TRBJ2-1; 10 positions agree with TRBD2. CDR1 and CDR2 from the germline V gene are SGHDT and YYEEEE. The V gene end was trimmed by 0 bases and the J gene end by 9 bases; junction bases not matched to a gene: 6. The CDR3 length is 15 residues. The CDR3 protein is CASSLASGRAFEQFF. The CDR3 region has the DNA TGTGCCAGCAGCTTGGCCAGCGGGAGGGCCTTTGAGCAGTTCTTC.

The V and J genes are TRBV29-1 and TRBJ2-5; no clear D gene. Trimming removed 4 bases from V and 0 bases from J, with 6 bases in between. The CDR3 totals 12 residues. Per germline, CDR1 SQVTM and CDR2 ANQGSEA. The CDR3 sequence is CSVGVNQETQYF. CDR3 coding DNA: TGCAGCGTTGGTGTTAACCAAGAGACCCAGTACTTC.

The chain couples TRBV18 to TRBJ2-5; a possible D gene is TRBD1 (5 bases). Between the trimmed V and J ends, which lost 2 bases and 4 bases, there was a span of 11 bases. CDR3 length: 14 residues. Germline V lookup: CDR1 KGHSH, CDR2 LQKENI. CDR3 region: CASSPEWQGETQYF. The CDR3 DNA follows: TGTGCCAGCTCACCAGAGTGGCAGGGAGAGACCCAGTACTTC.

CDR3 residues: CASSGAPGQGRETQYF. In nucleotides, the CDR3 is TGTGCCAGTAGTGGCGCCCCCGGACAGGGGAGGGAGACCCAGTACTTC. The rearrangement uses TRBV19 and TRBJ2-5; 9 nucleotides line up with TRBD1. CDR1 and CDR2 (germline): LNHDA, SQIVND (reference sequence). The CDR3 length is 16 residues. V lost 5 bases, J lost 5 bases, and 12 bases stayed unmatched.

CDR3 in DNA: TGTGCCAGCAGTTCGCTCTGGACTACCTACGAGCAGTACTTC. This gives the protein CASSSLWTTYEQYF. This sequence joins TRBV6-5 and TRBJ2-7, with D possibly being TRBD2 (6 bases). Germline CDR1 and CDR2: MNHEY and SVGAGI. The V gene lost 4 bases and the J gene lost 2 bases, with 12 bases spanning the gap. CDR3 length: 14 amino acids.

This sequence joins TRBV5-1 and TRBJ2-1; 9 nucleotides agree with TRBD2. The CDR3 spans 16 residues. The V and J ends lost 2 bases and 0 bases, in that order; junction bases with no gene match: 3. In germline, CDR1 is SGHRS, CDR2 YFSETQ. DNA for the CDR3: TGCGCCAGCAGCTTAACAGCGGGGGGCTCCTACAATGAGCAGTTCTTC. Amino acid sequence: CASSLTAGGSYNEQFF.

This clone was seen only once. The chain employs TRBV30 and TRBJ1-2, with 11 bases fitting TRBD1. Germline CDR1 reads GTSNPN; CDR2 reads SVGIG (reference sequence). This CDR3 spans 15 amino acids. V shed 1 base, J shed 8 bases, and the junction held 9 bases outside the gene matches. The CDR3 reads CAWSADRGRASGYTF. In DNA form, the CDR3 reads TGTGCCTGGAGTGCGGACAGGGGGCGCGCCTCGGGCTACACCTTC.